A single sample gave rise to the 8 T cell receptor beta chains below, sequenced in a study of cytomegalovirus exposure and HLA in healthy donors. PCR used 60 Vbeta primers and 13 Jbeta primers. Generated by immunoSEQ multiplex PCR, the TCRdb table keeps only in-frame clones and is missing some. The table includes roughly 110,000 clones, around three quarters detected once. Specimen: PBMCs. These receptors were taken from a man between 25 and 39 years old in good health and CMV-seronegative.

This sequence joins TRBV7-9 and TRBJ2-5; 7 nucleotides match TRBD2. The CDR3 is made up of 15 amino acids. Unmatched junction bases numbered 3, after V lost 1 base and J lost 1 base. CDR1 is SEHNR, CDR2 FQNEAQ, per germline (reference sequence). CDR3 loop: CASSLDSGGQETQYF. The CDR3 DNA reads TGTGCCAGCAGCTTAGACTCGGGGGGCCAAGAGACCCAGTACTTC.

This clone has only a few counts. The rearrangement links TRBV7-9 to TRBJ2-1; 15 bases are a match to TRBD2. Germline CDR1 and CDR2: SEHNR and FQNEAQ (reference sequence). After removal of 5 bases from V and 5 bases from J, the junction contained 7 bases not matched to a gene. The CDR3 sequence is 17 residues long. The CDR3 loop reads CASSRPGTSGGNNEQFF. CDR3 nucleotides: TGTGCCAGCAGCCGACCCGGGACTAGCGGGGGGAACAATGAGCAGTTCTTC.

J is TRBJ2-5 and V is TRBV5-1, with 11 bases fitting TRBD2. Germline V CDR1 and CDR2: SGHRS, YFSETQ. V was clipped by 2 bases and J by 5 bases; unmatched bases: 8. The CDR3 totals 16 residues. The CDR3 region is CASSFSGGDQGETQYF. Here the CDR3 DNA reads TGCGCCAGCAGCTTTAGCGGGGGGGATCAAGGGGAGACCCAGTACTTC.

The V call is TRBV30, the J call TRBJ1-1; 7 positions match TRBD1. With V trimmed by 3 bases and J by 1 base, 14 bases remained unmatched. Germline V CDR1 and CDR2: GTSNPN, SVGIG (reference sequence). This CDR3 is 17 amino acids long. The CDR3 nucleotides read TGTGCCTGGAGCCGTCCAGGGGGAAGATATAGGAACACTGAAGCTTTCTTT. Translated, it gives CAWSRPGGRYRNTEAFF. Full variable domain (rest looked up from reference TRBV30 and TRBJ1-1): SQTIHQWPATLVQPVGSPLSLECTVEGTSNPNLYWYRQAAGRGLQLLFYSVGIGQISSEVPQNLSASRPQDRQFILSSKKLLLSDSGFYLCAWSRPGGRYRNTEAFFGQGTRLTVV.

The chain uses TRBV18 and TRBJ2-7; D might be TRBD2 (9 bases). The V and J ends lost 6 bases and 6 bases respectively, with 27 bases between them. Germline lookup yields CDR1 KGHSH and CDR2 LQKENI. The CDR3 consists of 17 residues. CDR3 nucleotide sequence: TGTGCCAGCTCCGGGCGATCAGGGGGCGGGAGGGCCATCGAGCAGTACTTC. Amino acids: CASSGRSGGGRAIEQYF. The full variable domain, its missing parts supplied by reference TRBV18 and TRBJ2-7, is NAGVMQNPRHLVRRRGQEARLRCSPMKGHSHVYWYRQLPEEGLKFMVYLQKENIIDESGMPKERFSAEFPKEGPSILRIQQVVRGDSAAYFCASSGRSGGGRAIEQYFGPGTRLTVT.

The J gene is TRBJ2-7, the V gene TRBV6-5, with D perhaps TRBD2 (5 bases). CDR3 length equals 13 residues. Germline V CDR1 and CDR2: MNHEY, SVGAGI. The V end was cut by 6 bases, the J end by 3 bases, with 12 bases between. The CDR3 protein is CASRRTDHYEQYF. CDR3 DNA sequence: TGTGCCAGCAGAAGGACTGACCACTACGAGCAGTACTTC.

V gene TRBV5-1 combines with J gene TRBJ1-4; D not resolved. The germline V gene encodes CDR1 SGHRS and CDR2 YFSETQ. The CDR3 length is 16 residues. Trimming pared 4 bases from V and 1 base from J, leaving 14 bases between. CDR3 sequence reads: CASSLAQVVTNEKLFF. The CDR3 coding sequence is TGCGCCAGCAGCCTCGCCCAGGTGGTAACTAATGAAAAACTGTTTTTT.

This clone appeared a few times. V usage is TRBV28 and J usage is TRBJ1-2; tentative D call: TRBD1 (6 bases). The CDR3 sequence is 14 residues long. Germline-derived CDR1 and CDR2 are MDHEN and SYDVKM. V was trimmed by 7 bases and J by 7 bases, leaving 19 bases between them. CDR3 sequence (DNA): TGTGCCAGCACCCTAGGGGGGGGTAGAAGTGGCTACACCTTC. It translates to CASTLGGGRSGYTF.